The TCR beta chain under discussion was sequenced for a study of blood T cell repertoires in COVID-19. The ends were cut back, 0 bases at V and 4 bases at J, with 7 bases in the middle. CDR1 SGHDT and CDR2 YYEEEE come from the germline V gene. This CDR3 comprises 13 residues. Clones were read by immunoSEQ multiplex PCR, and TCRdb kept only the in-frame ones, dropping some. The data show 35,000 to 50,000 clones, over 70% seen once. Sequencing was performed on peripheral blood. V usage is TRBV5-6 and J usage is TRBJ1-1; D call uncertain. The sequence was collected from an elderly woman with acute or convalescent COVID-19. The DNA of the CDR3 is TGTGCCAGCAGCTTGGGAGGGCCCACTGAAGCTTTCTTT. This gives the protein CASSLGGPTEAFF.